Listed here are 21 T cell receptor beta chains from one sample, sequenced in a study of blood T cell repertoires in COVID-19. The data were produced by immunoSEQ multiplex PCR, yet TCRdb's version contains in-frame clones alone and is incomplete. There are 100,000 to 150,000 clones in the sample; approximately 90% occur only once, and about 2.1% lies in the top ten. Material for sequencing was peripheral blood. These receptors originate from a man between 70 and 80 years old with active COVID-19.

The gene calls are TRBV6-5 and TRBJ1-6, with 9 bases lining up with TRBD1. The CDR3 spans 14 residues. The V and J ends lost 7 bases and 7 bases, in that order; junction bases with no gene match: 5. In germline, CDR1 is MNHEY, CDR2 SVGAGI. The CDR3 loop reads CASKPDRGNSPLHF. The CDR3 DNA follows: TGTGCCAGCAAGCCTGACAGGGGGAATTCACCCCTCCACTTT.

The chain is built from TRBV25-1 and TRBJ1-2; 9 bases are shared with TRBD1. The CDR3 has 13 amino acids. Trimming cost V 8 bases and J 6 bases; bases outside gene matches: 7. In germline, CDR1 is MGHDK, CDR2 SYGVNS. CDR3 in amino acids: CASCGQGRDGYTF. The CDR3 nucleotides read TGTGCCAGCTGCGGACAGGGGAGGGATGGCTACACCTTC.

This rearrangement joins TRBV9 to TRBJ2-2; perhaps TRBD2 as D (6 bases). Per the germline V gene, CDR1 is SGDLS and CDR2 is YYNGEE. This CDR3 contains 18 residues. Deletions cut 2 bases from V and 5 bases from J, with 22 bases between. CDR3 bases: TGTGCCAGCAGCGTCCTGCCCAGCGGGCCGGCGGGAACCGGGGAGCTGTTTTTT. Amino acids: CASSVLPSGPAGTGELFF.

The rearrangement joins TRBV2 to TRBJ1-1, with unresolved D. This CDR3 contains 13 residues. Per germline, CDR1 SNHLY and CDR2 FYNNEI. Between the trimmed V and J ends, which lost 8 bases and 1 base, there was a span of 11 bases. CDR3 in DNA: TGTGCCAGCGGTCAACGGGGGAACACTGAAGCTTTCTTT. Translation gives CASGQRGNTEAFF.

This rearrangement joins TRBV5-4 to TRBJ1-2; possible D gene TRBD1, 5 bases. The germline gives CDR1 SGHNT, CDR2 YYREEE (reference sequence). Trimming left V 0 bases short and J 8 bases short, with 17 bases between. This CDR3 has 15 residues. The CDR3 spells CASSLEAREGGGYTF. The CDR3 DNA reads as TGTGCCAGCAGCTTGGAGGCCAGGGAGGGAGGCGGCTACACCTTC.

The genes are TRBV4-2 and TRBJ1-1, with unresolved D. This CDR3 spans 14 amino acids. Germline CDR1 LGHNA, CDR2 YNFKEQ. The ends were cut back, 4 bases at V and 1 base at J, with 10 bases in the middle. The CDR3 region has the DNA TGTGCCAGCAGCCTGGTCGGGTCGAACACTGAAGCTTTCTTT. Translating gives CASSLVGSNTEAFF.

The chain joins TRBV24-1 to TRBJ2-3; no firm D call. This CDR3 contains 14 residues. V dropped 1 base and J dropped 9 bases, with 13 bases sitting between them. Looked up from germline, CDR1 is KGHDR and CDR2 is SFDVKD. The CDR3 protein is CATSDFVSGGTQYF. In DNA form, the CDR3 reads TGTGCCACCAGTGATTTTGTCTCCGGCGGAACGCAGTATTTT.

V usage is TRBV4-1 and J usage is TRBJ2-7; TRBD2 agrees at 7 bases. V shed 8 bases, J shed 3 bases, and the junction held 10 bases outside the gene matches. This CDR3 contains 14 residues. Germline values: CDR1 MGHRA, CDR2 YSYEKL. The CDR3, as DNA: TGCGCCAGCTGCAACGCGGGAGCCTGCTACGAGCAGTACTTC. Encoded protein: CASCNAGACYEQYF.

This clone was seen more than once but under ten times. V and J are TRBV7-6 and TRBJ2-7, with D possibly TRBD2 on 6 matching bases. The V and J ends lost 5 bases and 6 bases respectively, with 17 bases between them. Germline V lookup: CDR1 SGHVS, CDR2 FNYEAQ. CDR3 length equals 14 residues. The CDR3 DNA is TGTGCCAGCAGCACACCGGGACTGACCTTCGAGCAGTACTTC. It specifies CASSTPGLTFEQYF.

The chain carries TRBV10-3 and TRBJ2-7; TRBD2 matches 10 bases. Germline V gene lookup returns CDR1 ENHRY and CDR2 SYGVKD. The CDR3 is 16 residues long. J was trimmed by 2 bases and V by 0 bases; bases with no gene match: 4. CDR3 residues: CAISESRTSGPYEQYF. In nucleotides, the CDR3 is TGTGCCATCAGTGAGTCGCGGACTAGCGGACCCTACGAGCAGTACTTC.

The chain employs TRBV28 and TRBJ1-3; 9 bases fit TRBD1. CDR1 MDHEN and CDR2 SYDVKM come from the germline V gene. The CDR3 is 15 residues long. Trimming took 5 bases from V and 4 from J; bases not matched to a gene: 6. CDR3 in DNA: TGTGCCAGCAGTCCCTCGGGACAGGGAGGAAACACCATATATTTT. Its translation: CASSPSGQGGNTIYF.

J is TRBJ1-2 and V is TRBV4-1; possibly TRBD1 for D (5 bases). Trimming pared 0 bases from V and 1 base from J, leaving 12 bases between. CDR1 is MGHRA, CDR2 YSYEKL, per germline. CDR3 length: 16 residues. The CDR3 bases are TGCGCCAGCAGCCAAGATCGGAGGGGAGGTAACTATGGCTACACCTTC. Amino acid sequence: CASSQDRRGGNYGYTF.

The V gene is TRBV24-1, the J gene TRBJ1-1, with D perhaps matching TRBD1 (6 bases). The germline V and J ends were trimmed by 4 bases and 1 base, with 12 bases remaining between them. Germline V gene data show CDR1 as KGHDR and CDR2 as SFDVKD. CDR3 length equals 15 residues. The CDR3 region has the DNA TGTGCCACCAGTGACCACAGGGAAGGGAACACTGAAGCTTTCTTT. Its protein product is CATSDHREGNTEAFF.

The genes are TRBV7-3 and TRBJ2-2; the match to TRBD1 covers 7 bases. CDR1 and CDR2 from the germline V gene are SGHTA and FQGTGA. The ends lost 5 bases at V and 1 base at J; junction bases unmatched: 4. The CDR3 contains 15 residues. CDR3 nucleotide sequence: TGTGCCAGCAGCACACAGGGGTTGAACACCGGGGAGCTGTTTTTT. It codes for CASSTQGLNTGELFF.

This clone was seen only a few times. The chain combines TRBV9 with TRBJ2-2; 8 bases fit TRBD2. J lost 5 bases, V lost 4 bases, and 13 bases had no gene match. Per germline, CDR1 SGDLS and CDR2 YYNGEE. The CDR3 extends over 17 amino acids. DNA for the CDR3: TGTGCCAGCAGCCCCGGGAGGGAGGGTCCGAGGACCGGGGAGCTGTTTTTT. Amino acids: CASSPGREGPRTGELFF. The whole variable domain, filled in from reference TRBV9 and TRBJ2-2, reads DSGVTQTPKHLITATGQRVTLRCSPRSGDLSVYWYQQSLDQGLQFLIQYYNGEERAKGNILERFSAQQFPDLHSELNLSSLELGDSALYFCASSPGREGPRTGELFFGEGSRLTVL.

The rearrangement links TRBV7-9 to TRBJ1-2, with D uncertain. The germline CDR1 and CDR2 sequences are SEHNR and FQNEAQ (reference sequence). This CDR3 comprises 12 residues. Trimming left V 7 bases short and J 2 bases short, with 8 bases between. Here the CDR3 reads CASTVENYGYTF. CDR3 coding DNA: TGTGCCAGCACCGTGGAGAACTATGGCTACACCTTC.

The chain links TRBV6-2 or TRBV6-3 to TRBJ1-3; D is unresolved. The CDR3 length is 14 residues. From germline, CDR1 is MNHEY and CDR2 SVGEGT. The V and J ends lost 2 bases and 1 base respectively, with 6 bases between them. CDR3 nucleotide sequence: TGTGCCAGCAGTTACCCGGGATCTGGAAACACCATATATTTT. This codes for CASSYPGSGNTIYF.

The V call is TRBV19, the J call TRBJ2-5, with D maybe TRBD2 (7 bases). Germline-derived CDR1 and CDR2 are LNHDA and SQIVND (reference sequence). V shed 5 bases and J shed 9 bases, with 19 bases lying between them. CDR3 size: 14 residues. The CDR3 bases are TGTGCCAGTAGTTCCCCGGGGGGCTCAGGGGCCCAGTACTTC. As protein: CASSSPGGSGAQYF.

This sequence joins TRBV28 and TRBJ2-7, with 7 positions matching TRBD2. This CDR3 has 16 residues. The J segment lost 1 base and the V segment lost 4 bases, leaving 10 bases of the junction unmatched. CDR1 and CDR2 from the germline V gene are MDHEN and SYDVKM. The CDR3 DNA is TGTGCCAGCAGTTCTCAAGTACGGGAGGCATCCTACGAGCAGTACTTC. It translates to CASSSQVREASYEQYF. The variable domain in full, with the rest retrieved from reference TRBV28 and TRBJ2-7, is DVKVTQSSRYLVKRTGEKVFLECVQDMDHENMFWYRQDPGLGLRLIYFSYDVKMKEKGDIPEGYSVSREKKERFSLILESASTNQTSMYLCASSSQVREASYEQYFGPGTRLTVT.

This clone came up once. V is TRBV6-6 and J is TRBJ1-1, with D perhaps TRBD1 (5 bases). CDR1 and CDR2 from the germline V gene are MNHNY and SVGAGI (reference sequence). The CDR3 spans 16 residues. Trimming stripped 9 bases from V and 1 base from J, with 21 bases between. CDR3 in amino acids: CASRWGVEGGNTEAFF. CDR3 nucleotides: TGTGCCAGTCGCTGGGGGGTCGAGGGTGGGAACACTGAAGCTTTCTTT.

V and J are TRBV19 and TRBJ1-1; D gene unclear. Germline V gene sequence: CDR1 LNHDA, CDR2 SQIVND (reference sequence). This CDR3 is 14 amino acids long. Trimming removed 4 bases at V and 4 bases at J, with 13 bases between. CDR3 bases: TGTGCCAGTAGTAAGGAGGGCAGCGGCACTGAAGCTTTCTTT. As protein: CASSKEGSGTEAFF.